This T cell receptor (beta chain) was captured by sequencing in a study of blood T cell repertoires in COVID-19. Study-level information: COVID-19 samples from acute and convalescent phases originated in the United States, Italy and Spain. The cDNA or gDNA used as material had been derived from T cells, B-cell-depleted T cells, or PBMCs.

Under the authors' procedure: Amplified reference gene primers provided the basis for estimating nucleated cell counts. TCRdb keeps only in-frame clones here, not all; method: immunoSEQ multiplex PCR. D and trimming come from the DNA, and the V and J calls and clone size come from that table. The table has roughly 270,000 clones, 75% to 90% seen once; the top ten hold roughly 2.7%. Cohort assignment relied on participant-reported clinical history. The CDR3 spans 15 residues. The germline CDR1 and CDR2 sequences are GTSNPN and SVGIG (reference sequence). V trimming: 0 bases; J trimming: 5 bases; junction bases outside the gene matches: 8.

This chain joins TRBV30 and TRBJ2-3; TRBD2 matches at 7 bases. This TCR was sampled from a woman aged 50 to 60 who had recovered from COVID-19. Sequencing was carried out using PBMCs or T cells enriched from blood (not recorded which). CDR3 sequence (DNA): TGTGCCTGGAGTGTACTGGACCGCGGGGGAGATACGCAGTATTTT. Protein sequence: CAWSVLDRGGDTQYF.